Listed below are T cell receptor beta chains from one sample, sequenced in a study of cytomegalovirus exposure and HLA in healthy donors. Profiled with immunoSEQ multiplex PCR; TCRdb holds only in-frame clones, not every one. Among approximately 130,000 clones listed, approximately 80% were seen once. Sequences were obtained from PBMCs. These TCRs come from a man aged 50-59 years in good health and CMV-seronegative. CDR3s include the opening cysteine and the closing phenylalanine or tryptophan. The D gene is left open where the match is weak. A row's size may be missing; if present it is once, few, many or a size class.

cdr3_nt cdr3_aa clone_size d_call j_call v_call
TGTGCCAGCAGCTCGGGGGTCTATGGCTACACCTTC CASSSGVYGYTF - - TRBJ1-2 TRBV28
TGTGCCAGCAGCCTTGATGGGACAGTCTATGGCTACACCTTC CASSLDGTVYGYTF - TRBD1 TRBJ1-2 TRBV6-1
TGTGCCAGCAGTCCGGGAGGCGGCTATCCTAATGGCTACACCTTC CASSPGGGYPNGYTF once - TRBJ1-2 TRBV28
TGTGCCAGCAGTAAGCGACTAGAGAACACCGGGGAGCTGTTTTTT CASSKRLENTGELFF - - TRBJ2-2 TRBV2
TGCGCCAGCAGCTCCGGACAGTTGAACACTGAAGCTTTCTTT CASSSGQLNTEAFF few - TRBJ1-1 TRBV5-1
TGTGCCAGCAGTGCGTCCTACGAGCAGTACTTC CASSASYEQYF - - TRBJ2-7 TRBV2
TGTGCCAGCTCAGGAGGGACAGGGCAGCTCGCCTACGAGCAGTACTTC CASSGGTGQLAYEQYF - TRBD1 TRBJ2-7 TRBV18
TGCGCCAGCAGCCAAGACCCAACTAGCGTTTATGAGCAGTTCTTC CASSQDPTSVYEQFF - TRBD2 TRBJ2-1 TRBV4-3
TGTGCCAGCAGCTTAACTATGGCGGGGGACGGCTACACCTTC CASSLTMAGDGYTF - - TRBJ1-2 TRBV7-2
TGCGCCAGCAGCCCGGGACTAGCGGGAGCAGATACGCAGTATTTT CASSPGLAGADTQYF - TRBD2 TRBJ2-3 TRBV5-1
TGTGCCAGCAGGGGACAGGGGGCGAGATTCGATGAGCAGTTCTTC CASRGQGARFDEQFF - TRBD1 TRBJ2-1 TRBV2
TGTGCCAGCTCAAGGGGAGGGGAGACCCAGTACTTC CASSRGGETQYF - TRBD2 TRBJ2-5 TRBV6-5
TGTGCCATCGGACAGGGGGACGACTATGGCTACACCTTC CAIGQGDDYGYTF - TRBD1 TRBJ1-2 TRBV10-3
TGTGCCAGCAGCTTATGGACAGGCACTCAGCCCCAGCATTTT CASSLWTGTQPQHF - TRBD1 TRBJ1-5 TRBV5-8
TGTGCCAGCAGTACGTACAGGGACGAGGCCTACGAGCAGTACTTC CASSTYRDEAYEQYF few - TRBJ2-7 TRBV25-1